This T cell receptor beta chain was identified in a study of Graves' ophthalmopathy and Graves' hyperthyroidism. Study-wide points: Forecasting of ophthalmopathy progression by the model achieved almost 71% sensitivity and approximately 72% specificity.

Scientists amplified the TCR beta CDR3 regions from RNA transcripts. First-round RT-PCR relied on HTBI primers, and a second-round multiplex PCR came next. TCRdb ran MiXCR on the multiplex PCR reads and lists one entry per CDR3 protein. The table includes approximately 1.2 million distinct CDR3 sequences, roughly 35% detected once. Lactation, pregnancy, uncontrolled infections and other autoimmune diseases were all grounds for excluding patients. Turning to this clonotype: Its target is not known.

This CDR3 spans 15 amino acids. The V end was cut by 4 bases, the J end by 4 bases, with 14 bases between. Germline V gene lookup returns CDR1 LGHDT and CDR2 YNNKEL (reference sequence). The sequenced sample was peripheral blood or thyroid tissue (not recorded which). The clonotype originates from an adult man with Graves' hyperthyroidism. The chain has TRBV3-1 and TRBJ1-3, with D possibly TRBD1 on 6 matching bases. The CDR3 is CASSLSQGPGNTIYF. The CDR3 nucleotides read TGTGCCAGCAGCCTTTCACAGGGTCCGGGAAACACCATATATTTT. Filled out from reference TRBV3-1 and TRBJ1-3, the complete variable domain reads DTAVSQTPKYLVTQMGNDKSIKCEQNLGHDTMYWYKQDSKKFLKIMFSYNNKELIINETVPNRFSPKSPDKAHLNLHINSLELGDSAVYFCASSLSQGPGNTIYFGEGSWLTVV.